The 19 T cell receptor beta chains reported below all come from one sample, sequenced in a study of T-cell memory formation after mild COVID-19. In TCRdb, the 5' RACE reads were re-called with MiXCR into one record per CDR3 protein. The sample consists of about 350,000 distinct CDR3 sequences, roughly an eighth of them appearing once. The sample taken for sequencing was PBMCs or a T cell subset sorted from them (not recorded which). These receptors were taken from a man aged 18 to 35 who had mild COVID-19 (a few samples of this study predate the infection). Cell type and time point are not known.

The CDR3 nucleotides read TGTGCCAGCAGTGGTTTCGGGGAGGCCCAGTACTTC. Amino acid sequence: CASSGFGEAQYF. J is TRBJ2-5 and V is TRBV6-5; TRBD2 might be the D (6 bases). Trimming left V 5 bases short and J 9 bases short, with 13 bases between. This CDR3 contains 12 residues. Germline CDR1 reads MNHEY; CDR2 reads SVGAGI.

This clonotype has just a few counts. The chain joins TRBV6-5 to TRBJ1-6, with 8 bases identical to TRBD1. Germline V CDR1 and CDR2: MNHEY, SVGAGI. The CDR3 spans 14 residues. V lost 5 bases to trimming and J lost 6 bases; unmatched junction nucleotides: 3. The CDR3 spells CASSRDRINSPLHF. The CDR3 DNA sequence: TGTGCCAGCAGTAGGGACAGGATTAATTCACCCCTCCACTTT.

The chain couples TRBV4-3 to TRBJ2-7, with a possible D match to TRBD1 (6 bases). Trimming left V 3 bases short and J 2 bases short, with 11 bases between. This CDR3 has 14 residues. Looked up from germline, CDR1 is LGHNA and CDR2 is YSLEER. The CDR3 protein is CASSHVQGTYEQYF. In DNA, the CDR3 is TGCGCCAGCAGCCATGTCCAGGGGACCTACGAGCAGTACTTC.

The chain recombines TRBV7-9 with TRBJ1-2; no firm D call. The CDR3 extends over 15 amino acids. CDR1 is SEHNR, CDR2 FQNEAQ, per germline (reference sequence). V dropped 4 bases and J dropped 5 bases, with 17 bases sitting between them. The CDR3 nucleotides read TGTGCCAGCAGCTCGACCGGGCTTCTAGTGTATGGCTACACCTTC. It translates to CASSSTGLLVYGYTF.

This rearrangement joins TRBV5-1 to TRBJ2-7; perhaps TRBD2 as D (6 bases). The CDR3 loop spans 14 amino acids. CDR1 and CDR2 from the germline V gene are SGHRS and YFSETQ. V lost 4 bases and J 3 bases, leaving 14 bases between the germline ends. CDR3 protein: CASSPEGSYYEQYV. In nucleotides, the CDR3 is TGCGCCAGCAGCCCGGAGGGGTCCTACTACGAGCAGTACGTC.

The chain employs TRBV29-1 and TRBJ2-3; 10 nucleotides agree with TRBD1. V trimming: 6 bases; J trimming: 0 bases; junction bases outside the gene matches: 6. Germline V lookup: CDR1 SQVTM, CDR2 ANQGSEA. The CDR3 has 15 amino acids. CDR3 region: CSVGQGISSTDTQYF. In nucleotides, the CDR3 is TGCAGCGTGGGACAGGGGATTTCTAGCACAGATACGCAGTATTTT.

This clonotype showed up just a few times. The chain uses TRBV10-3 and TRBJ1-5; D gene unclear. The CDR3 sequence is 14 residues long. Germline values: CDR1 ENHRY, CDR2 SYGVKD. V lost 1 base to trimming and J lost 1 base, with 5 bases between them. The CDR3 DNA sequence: TGTGCCATCAGTGAGTTAGGGAGCAATCAGCCCCAGCATTTT. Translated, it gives CAISELGSNQPQHF.

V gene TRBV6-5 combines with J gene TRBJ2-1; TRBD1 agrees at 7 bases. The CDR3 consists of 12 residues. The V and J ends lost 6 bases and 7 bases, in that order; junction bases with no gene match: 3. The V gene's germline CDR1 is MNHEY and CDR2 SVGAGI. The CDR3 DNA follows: TGTGCCAGCAGCCAGGGACAGAATGAGCAGTTCTTC. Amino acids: CASSQGQNEQFF.

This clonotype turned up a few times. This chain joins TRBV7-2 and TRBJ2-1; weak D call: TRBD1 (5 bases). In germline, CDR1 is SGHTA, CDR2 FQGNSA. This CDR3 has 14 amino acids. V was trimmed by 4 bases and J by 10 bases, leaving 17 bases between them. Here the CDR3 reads CASSSLLGAKEQFF. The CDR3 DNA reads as TGTGCCAGCAGCTCCCTCCTAGGGGCCAAGGAGCAGTTCTTC.

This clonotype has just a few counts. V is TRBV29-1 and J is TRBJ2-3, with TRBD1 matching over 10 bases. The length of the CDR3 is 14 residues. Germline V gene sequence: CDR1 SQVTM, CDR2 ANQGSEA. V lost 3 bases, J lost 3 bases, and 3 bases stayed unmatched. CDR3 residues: CSVEGQGRTDTQYF. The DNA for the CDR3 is TGCAGCGTTGAGGGACAGGGGCGGACAGATACGCAGTATTTT.

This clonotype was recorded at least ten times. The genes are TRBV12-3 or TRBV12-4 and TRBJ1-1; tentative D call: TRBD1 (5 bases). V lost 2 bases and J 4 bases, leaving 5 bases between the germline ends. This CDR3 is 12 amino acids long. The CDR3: CASSLQGTEAFF. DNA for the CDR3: TGTGCCAGCAGTTTACAGGGCACTGAAGCTTTCTTT.

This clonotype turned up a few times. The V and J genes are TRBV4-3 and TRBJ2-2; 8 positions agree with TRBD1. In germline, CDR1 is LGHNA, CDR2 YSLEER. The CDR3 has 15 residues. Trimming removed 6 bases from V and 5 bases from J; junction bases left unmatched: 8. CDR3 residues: CASRDRAVGTGELFF. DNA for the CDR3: TGCGCCAGCAGGGACAGGGCGGTCGGGACCGGGGAGCTGTTTTTT.

The CDR3: CASRPTGAANQPQHF. Written as DNA, the CDR3 is TGTGCCAGCAGGCCAACAGGGGCGGCCAATCAGCCCCAGCATTTT. The chain has TRBV2 and TRBJ1-5; 7 nucleotides match TRBD1. With V trimmed by 6 bases and J by 3 bases, 8 bases remained unmatched. CDR1 is SNHLY and CDR2 is FYNNEI in the germline V gene. The CDR3 totals 15 residues.

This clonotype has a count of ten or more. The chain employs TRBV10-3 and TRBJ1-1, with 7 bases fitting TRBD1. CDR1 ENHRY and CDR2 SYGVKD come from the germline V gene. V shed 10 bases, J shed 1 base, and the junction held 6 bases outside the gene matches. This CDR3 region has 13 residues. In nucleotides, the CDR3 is TGTGCCAGTCAGGGGGAATGGAACACTGAAGCTTTCTTT. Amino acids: CASQGEWNTEAFF.

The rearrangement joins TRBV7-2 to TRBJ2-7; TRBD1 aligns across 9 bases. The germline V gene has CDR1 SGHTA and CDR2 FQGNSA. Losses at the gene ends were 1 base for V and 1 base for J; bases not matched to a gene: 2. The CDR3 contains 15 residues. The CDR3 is CASSLVTGGSYEQYV. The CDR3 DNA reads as TGTGCCAGCAGCTTAGTGACAGGGGGATCCTACGAGCAGTACGTC.

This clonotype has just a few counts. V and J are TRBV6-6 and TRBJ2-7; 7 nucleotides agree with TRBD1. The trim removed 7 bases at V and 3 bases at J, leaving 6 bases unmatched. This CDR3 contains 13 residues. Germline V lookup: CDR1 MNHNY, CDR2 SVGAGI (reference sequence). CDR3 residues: CASTRDSNYEQYV. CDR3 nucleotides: TGTGCCAGCACCCGGGACAGCAACTACGAGCAGTACGTC.

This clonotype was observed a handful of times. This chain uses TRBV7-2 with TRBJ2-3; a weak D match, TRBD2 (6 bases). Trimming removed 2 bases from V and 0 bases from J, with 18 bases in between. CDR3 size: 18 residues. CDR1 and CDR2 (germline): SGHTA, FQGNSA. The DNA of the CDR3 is TGTGCCAGCAGCTTAACGGGCGGGACCTCCGCTAGCACAGATACGCAGTATTTT. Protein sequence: CASSLTGGTSASTDTQYF.

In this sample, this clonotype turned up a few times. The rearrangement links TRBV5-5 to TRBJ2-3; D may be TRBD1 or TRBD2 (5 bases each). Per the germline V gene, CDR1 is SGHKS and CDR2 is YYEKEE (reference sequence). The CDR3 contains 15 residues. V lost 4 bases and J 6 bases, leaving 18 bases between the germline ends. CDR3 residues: CASSAWDHLGDTQYF. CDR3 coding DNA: TGTGCCAGCAGCGCATGGGACCACCTTGGGGATACGCAGTATTTT.

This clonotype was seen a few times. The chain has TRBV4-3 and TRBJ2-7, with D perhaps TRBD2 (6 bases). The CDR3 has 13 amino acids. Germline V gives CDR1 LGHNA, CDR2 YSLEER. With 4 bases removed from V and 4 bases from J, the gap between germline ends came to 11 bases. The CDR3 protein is CASSPAGKYEQYF. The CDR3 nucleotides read TGCGCCAGCAGCCCGGCGGGGAAGTACGAGCAGTACTTC.